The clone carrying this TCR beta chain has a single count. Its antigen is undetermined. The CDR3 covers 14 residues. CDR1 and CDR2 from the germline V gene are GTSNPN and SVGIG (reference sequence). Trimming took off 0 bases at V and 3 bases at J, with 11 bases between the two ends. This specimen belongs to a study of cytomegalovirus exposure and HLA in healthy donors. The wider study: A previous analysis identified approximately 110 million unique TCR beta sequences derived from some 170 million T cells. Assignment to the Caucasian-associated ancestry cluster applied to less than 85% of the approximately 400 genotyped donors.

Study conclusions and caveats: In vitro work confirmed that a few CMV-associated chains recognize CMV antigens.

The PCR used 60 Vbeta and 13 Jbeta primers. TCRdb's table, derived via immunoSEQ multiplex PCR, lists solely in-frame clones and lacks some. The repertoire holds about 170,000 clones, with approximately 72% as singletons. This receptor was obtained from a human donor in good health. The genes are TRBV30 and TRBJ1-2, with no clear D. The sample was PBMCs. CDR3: CAWSVPAADYGYTF. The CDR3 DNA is TGTGCCTGGAGTGTACCTGCGGCGGACTATGGCTACACCTTC.